What follows are 10 T cell receptor beta chains derived from one specimen sequenced in a study of human T cells and chemical hapten exposure. A single record per CDR3 protein comes from TCRdb applying MiXCR to the RACE reads. The sample contains tens of thousands of distinct CDR3 sequences, about 10% of which appear only once. Time point of the sample: healthy volunteer bleed at 2 weeks. Total RNA was extracted from unfractionated whole blood. Material for sequencing was whole blood. The receptors come from a female donor in good health. Some clones in this sample may be carry-over from other donors' samples.

This clonotype was detected many times. The J gene is TRBJ2-1, the V gene TRBV7-3, with 11 positions matching TRBD2. Germline V gene data show CDR1 as SGHTA and CDR2 as FQGTGA. The trim removed 2 bases at V and 10 bases at J, leaving 4 bases unmatched. CDR3 length equals 14 residues. CDR3 residues: CASSLSSGRNEQFF. The CDR3 DNA follows: TGTGCCAGCAGCTTATCTAGCGGGAGGAACGAGCAGTTCTTC.

The chain combines TRBV13 with TRBJ1-2; TRBD1 aligns across 7 bases. CDR1 PRHDT and CDR2 FYEKMQ come from the germline V gene (reference sequence). After removal of 0 bases from V and 4 bases from J, the junction contained 5 bases not matched to a gene. The CDR3 totals 15 residues. CDR3 DNA sequence: TGTGCCAGCAGCTTAGGGGGACAGTTGGGCTATGGCTACACCTTC. It codes for CASSLGGQLGYGYTF.

The rearrangement links TRBV27 to TRBJ2-1, with D possibly being TRBD1 (5 bases). Germline CDR1 is MNHEY and CDR2 is SMNVEV (reference sequence). Trimming took off 4 bases at V and 0 bases at J, with 7 bases between the two ends. This CDR3 has 14 residues. The CDR3: CASSSDTSYNEQFF. The CDR3, as DNA: TGTGCCAGCAGTTCGGACACCTCCTACAATGAGCAGTTCTTC.

This clonotype was detected only a few times. The J gene is TRBJ2-5, the V gene TRBV5-1; 8 positions agree with TRBD2. The CDR3 is 14 residues long. From germline, CDR1 is SGHRS and CDR2 YFSETQ. V shed 2 bases, J shed 5 bases, and the junction held 5 bases outside the gene matches. The CDR3 DNA is TGCGCCAGCAGCTTACAGGGACTAGGGGAGACCCAGTACTTC. Translated, it gives CASSLQGLGETQYF.

This clonotype was recorded many times. The V and J genes are TRBV29-1 and TRBJ2-5; D is unclear. V was shortened by 4 bases and J by 5 bases, with 11 bases between the two germline ends. Per the germline V gene, CDR1 is SQVTM and CDR2 is ANQGSEA. The CDR3 is made up of 12 amino acids. CDR3 region: CSVGVSEETQYF. The CDR3, as DNA: TGCAGCGTTGGAGTTTCGGAGGAGACCCAGTACTTC.

This chain joins TRBV14 and TRBJ2-1; TRBD2 matches at 12 bases. CDR1 is SGHDN, CDR2 FVKESK, per germline. V was pared by 1 base and J by 0 bases, with 10 bases of the junction left unmatched. CDR3 size: 20 residues. Here the CDR3 reads CASSQGTMATSGSSYNEQFF. The CDR3 DNA reads TGTGCCAGCAGCCAAGGAACGATGGCGACTAGCGGGAGCTCCTACAATGAGCAGTTCTTC.

In DNA form, the CDR3 reads TGTGCCAGCAGTTTAAGACAGGGAACCTCCAATGAGCAGTTCTTC. This gives the protein CASSLRQGTSNEQFF. The chain uses TRBV28 and TRBJ2-1; 7 nucleotides match TRBD1. In germline, CDR1 is MDHEN, CDR2 SYDVKM. The junction had 7 bases not matched to a gene; V was cut back by 2 bases and J by 6 bases. The CDR3 sequence is 15 residues long. Together with reference TRBV28 and TRBJ2-1, the CDR3 gives the full variable domain: DVKVTQSSRYLVKRTGEKVFLECVQDMDHENMFWYRQDPGLGLRLIYFSYDVKMKEKGDIPEGYSVSREKKERFSLILESASTNQTSMYLCASSLRQGTSNEQFFGPGTRLTVL.

The chain links TRBV3-1 to TRBJ2-3; D is undetermined. The CDR3 contains 18 residues. The V and J ends lost 4 bases and 3 bases respectively, with 23 bases between them. The germline V gene has CDR1 LGHDT and CDR2 YNNKEL (reference sequence). The CDR3 nucleotides read TGTGCCAGCAGCCCACAGAAGACCCGAAGCAATCCAACAGATACGCAGTATTTT. Amino acids: CASSPQKTRSNPTDTQYF.

This clonotype was picked up a small number of times. The V gene is TRBV20-1, the J gene TRBJ2-1; D gene unclear. The V end was cut by 0 bases, the J end by 8 bases, with 14 bases between. The CDR3 runs 14 residues. Per germline, CDR1 DFQATT and CDR2 SNEGSKA (reference sequence). The CDR3 reads CSARDLLLIDEQFF. The CDR3 bases are TGCAGTGCTAGAGATCTGCTACTAATTGATGAGCAGTTCTTC.

The rearrangement joins TRBV7-2 to TRBJ1-5, with unresolved D. The length of the CDR3 is 15 residues. From germline, CDR1 is SGHTA and CDR2 FQGNSA. V lost 5 bases and J 3 bases, leaving 14 bases between the germline ends. CDR3 bases: TGTGCCAGCAGCCCCCATAACTTTAACAATCAGCCCCAGCATTTT. Amino acid sequence: CASSPHNFNNQPQHF.